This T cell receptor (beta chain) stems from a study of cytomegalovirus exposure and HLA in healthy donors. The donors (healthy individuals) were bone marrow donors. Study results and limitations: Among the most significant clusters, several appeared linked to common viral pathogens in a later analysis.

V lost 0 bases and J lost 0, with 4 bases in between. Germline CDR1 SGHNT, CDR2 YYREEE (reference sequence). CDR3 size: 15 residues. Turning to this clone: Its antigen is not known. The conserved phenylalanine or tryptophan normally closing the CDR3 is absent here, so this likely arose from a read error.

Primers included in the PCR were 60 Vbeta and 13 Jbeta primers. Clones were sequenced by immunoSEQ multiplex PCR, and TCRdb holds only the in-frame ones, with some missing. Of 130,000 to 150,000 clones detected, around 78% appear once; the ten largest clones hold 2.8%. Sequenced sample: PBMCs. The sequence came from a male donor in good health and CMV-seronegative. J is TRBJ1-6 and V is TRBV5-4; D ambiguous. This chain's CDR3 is CASSLASSYNSPLHL. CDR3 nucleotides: TGTGCCAGCAGCTTGGCTAGCTCCTATAATTCACCCCTCCACCTT.